The 27 T cell receptor beta chains listed next were all sequenced from one sample in a study of shared clonotypes between healthy human individuals. CD8 cells classed as naive were CD45RO-negative and positively selected for CCR7, excluding terminally differentiated effector memory CD45RA+ cells. Using immunoSEQ multiplex PCR, the repertoire was profiled, and TCRdb retains in-frame clones only, with some absent. The table has about 2 million clones, just under 95% seen once. Sequenced material: naive CD8+ T cells sorted from blood. The receptors here all came from a man between 18 and 35 years old in good health.

Details on this clone: This specimen includes other DNA sequences encoding the same CDR3. This chain links TRBV19 with TRBJ1-6; 9 bases fit TRBD1. Trimming at V came to 5 bases and at J to 7 bases, leaving 3 bases not matched to a gene. This CDR3 is built from 14 residues. CDR1 is LNHDA, CDR2 SQIVND, per germline (reference sequence). The CDR3 DNA reads TGTGCCAGTAGTTGGACAGGGGACAATTCACCCCTCCACTTT. Its translation is CASSWTGDNSPLHF. Full variable domain (rest looked up from reference TRBV19 and TRBJ1-6): DGGITQSPKYLFRKEGQNVTLSCEQNLNHDAMYWYRQDPGQGLRLIYYSQIVNDFQKGDIAEGYSVSREKKESFPLTVTSAQKNPTAFYLCASSWTGDNSPLHFGNGTRLTVT.

This clone was recorded only once. Other DNA sequences within the sample encode an identical CDR3. The rearrangement uses TRBV29-1 and TRBJ2-7; D is perhaps TRBD1 (6 bases). V was pared by 6 bases and J by 0 bases, with 12 bases between. The germline V gene has CDR1 SQVTM and CDR2 ANQGSEA. This CDR3 region has 13 residues. The CDR3 here is CSVELQGSYEQYF. DNA of the CDR3: TGCAGCGTAGAATTACAGGGCTCCTACGAGCAGTACTTC.

The rearrangement joins TRBV29-1 to TRBJ2-1, with 11 bases that match TRBD2. The CDR3 extends over 18 amino acids. Germline trimming cut 6 bases from V and 6 bases from J; bases unmatched to any gene: 19. Germline CDR1 and CDR2: SQVTM and ANQGSEA. CDR3 amino acids: CSVGLTPIRLAGTNEQFF. CDR3 DNA: TGCAGCGTCGGACTTACCCCGATTAGACTAGCGGGAACCAATGAGCAGTTCTTC.

The chain joins TRBV7-9 to TRBJ2-5, with TRBD2 matching over 7 bases. This CDR3 is 14 amino acids long. The junction had 8 bases not matched to a gene; V was cut back by 5 bases and J by 5 bases. CDR1 and CDR2 (germline): SEHNR, FQNEAQ (reference sequence). The CDR3 here is CASSRPTSQETQYF. CDR3 sequence (DNA): TGTGCCAGCAGCCGACCGACTAGCCAGGAGACCCAGTACTTC.

The rearrangement links TRBV6-5 to TRBJ2-7, with D unresolved. The germline gives CDR1 MNHEY, CDR2 SVGAGI. This CDR3 contains 14 residues. V dropped 0 bases and J dropped 6 bases, with 12 bases sitting between them. For the CDR3, the DNA is TGTGCCAGCAGTTACTCGAGGAGTGCCGGCGAGCAGTACTTC. Translation gives CASSYSRSAGEQYF.

Notes on this clone: Other DNA sequences from this sample encode an identical CDR3 as well. J is TRBJ2-7 and V is TRBV6-6; possible D gene TRBD2, 6 bases. Trimming shortened V by 5 bases and J by 1 base, and 12 bases separated the two germline ends. The CDR3 runs to 14 residues. Germline V gives CDR1 MNHNY, CDR2 SVGAGI (reference sequence). This chain's CDR3 is CASSPPGASYEQYF. Here the CDR3 DNA reads TGTGCCAGCAGTCCTCCGGGAGCATCCTACGAGCAGTACTTC.

The CDR3 loop reads CASLGQGADTQYF. As DNA, the CDR3 is TGTGCCAGCTTGGGACAGGGCGCAGATACGCAGTATTTT. V is TRBV6-5 and J is TRBJ2-3; 9 nucleotides line up with TRBD1. CDR1 MNHEY and CDR2 SVGAGI come from the germline V gene. V lost 8 bases, J lost 4 bases, and 4 bases stayed unmatched. This CDR3 region has 13 residues.

V is TRBV9 and J is TRBJ2-3, with D hard to call. V shed 3 bases and J shed 8 bases, with 16 bases lying between them. This CDR3 spans 14 amino acids. The V gene's germline CDR1 is SGDLS and CDR2 YYNGEE. The CDR3 DNA is TGTGCCAGCAGCGGATACCTGGACCCCGGTACGCAGTATTTT. This encodes CASSGYLDPGTQYF.

In the case of this clone: In the same sample, other DNA sequences code for this CDR3. The gene calls are TRBV15 and TRBJ2-7; 7 bases align to TRBD2. This CDR3 comprises 14 residues. From germline, CDR1 is LNHNV and CDR2 YYDKDF (reference sequence). The J segment lost 2 bases and the V segment lost 3 bases, leaving 4 bases of the junction unmatched. The CDR3 sequence is CATSRGGETYEQYF. The CDR3 DNA is TGTGCCACCAGCAGGGGAGGGGAGACCTACGAGCAGTACTTC.

The rearrangement uses TRBV5-6 and TRBJ2-3; 11 bases are shared with TRBD2. The junction had 2 bases not matched to a gene; V was cut back by 0 bases and J by 2 bases. Looked up from germline, CDR1 is SGHDT and CDR2 is YYEEEE. The CDR3 has 16 amino acids. CDR3 sequence reads: CASSLVTSGNTDTQYF. The CDR3 coding sequence is TGTGCCAGCAGCTTGGTGACTAGCGGGAACACAGATACGCAGTATTTT.

V and J are TRBV9 and TRBJ2-1; the D is unclear. This CDR3 has 16 amino acids. Trimming removed 0 bases from V and 2 bases from J, with 12 bases in between. Germline CDR1 and CDR2: SGDLS and YYNGEE. DNA for the CDR3: TGTGCCAGCAGCGTAGGAGTGCAAAAAACCTACAATGAGCAGTTCTTC. Translation: CASSVGVQKTYNEQFF.

The chain is built from TRBV13 and TRBJ2-7; D unclear. With 8 bases removed from V and 5 bases from J, the gap between germline ends came to 16 bases. The CDR3 has 13 amino acids. Germline lookup yields CDR1 PRHDT and CDR2 FYEKMQ (reference sequence). The CDR3 nucleotides are TGTGCCAGCGCCCAAAGCCCCGGCGACGAGCAGTACTTC. Residues: CASAQSPGDEQYF. The whole variable domain, filled in from reference TRBV13 and TRBJ2-7, reads AAGVIQSPRHLIKEKRETATLKCYPIPRHDTVYWYQQGPGQDPQFLISFYEKMQSDKGSIPDRFSAQQFSDYHSELNMSSLELGDSALYFCASAQSPGDEQYFGPGTRLTVT.

This rearrangement joins TRBV9 to TRBJ2-7; TRBD2 aligns across 7 bases. Germline V gene data show CDR1 as SGDLS and CDR2 as YYNGEE. V lost 0 bases to trimming and J lost 0 bases; unmatched junction nucleotides: 3. CDR3 length: 15 residues. CDR3 region: CASSVASSGSYEQYF. The CDR3 bases are TGTGCCAGCAGCGTAGCGTCTAGCGGCTCCTACGAGCAGTACTTC.

This chain connects TRBV7-6 to TRBJ2-2, with 12 bases matching TRBD2. Germline CDR1 SGHVS, CDR2 FNYEAQ. The CDR3 runs to 19 residues. V trimming: 2 bases; J trimming: 0 bases; junction bases outside the gene matches: 7. In DNA, the CDR3 is TGTGCCAGCAGCTTAAACCCGGGACTAGCGGGTTCGAACACCGGGGAGCTGTTTTTT. Translating gives CASSLNPGLAGSNTGELFF.

This clone was found once. The chain combines TRBV7-9 with TRBJ2-1, with 7 positions matching TRBD2. J lost 6 bases, V lost 8 bases, and 10 bases had no gene match. Germline CDR1 is SEHNR and CDR2 is FQNEAQ (reference sequence). There are 14 residues in the CDR3. The CDR3 DNA reads as TGTGCCAGCTGCTCGGTAGCGGGTCCCAATGAGCAGTTCTTC. This gives the protein CASCSVAGPNEQFF.

The V gene is TRBV4-1, the J gene TRBJ2-3, with 8 nucleotides matching TRBD2. In germline, CDR1 is MGHRA, CDR2 YSYEKL. J was trimmed by 5 bases and V by 4 bases; bases with no gene match: 8. CDR3 size: 15 residues. The CDR3: CASSPREGGVDTQYF. The CDR3 nucleotides are TGCGCCAGCAGCCCACGGGAGGGAGGAGTAGATACGCAGTATTTT.

The V and J genes are TRBV5-1 and TRBJ2-5, with 11 bases identical to TRBD2. Germline V gives CDR1 SGHRS, CDR2 YFSETQ. CDR3 length: 16 residues. V shed 2 bases, J shed 5 bases, and the junction held 8 bases outside the gene matches. The DNA for the CDR3 is TGCGCCAGCAGCTTACCGACTAGCGGGACTGGGGAGACCCAGTACTTC. This gives the protein CASSLPTSGTGETQYF.

This chain uses TRBV13 with TRBJ2-2, with 8 bases that match TRBD1. Germline trimming cut 5 bases from V and 5 bases from J; bases unmatched to any gene: 7. Germline CDR1 reads PRHDT; CDR2 reads FYEKMQ (reference sequence). The CDR3 length is 15 residues. The CDR3: CASSLRQGSTGELFF. The CDR3 DNA is TGTGCCAGCAGCCTGCGACAGGGGTCGACCGGGGAGCTGTTTTTT.

The rearrangement uses TRBV4-1 and TRBJ1-3, with a possible D match to TRBD1 (5 bases). V gave up 1 base and J gave up 2 bases, with 12 bases separating them. The CDR3 contains 16 residues. The germline CDR1 and CDR2 sequences are MGHRA and YSYEKL. In DNA form, the CDR3 reads TGCGCCAGCAGCCAAGGATCAGGGCTGGCTGGAAACACCATATATTTT. Translating it yields CASSQGSGLAGNTIYF.

Of note for this clone: The same CDR3 can be traced to other DNA sequences in this sample. The CDR3, as DNA: TGTGCCAGCAGTGAAGGGGTGGGGGCCTACGAGCAGTACTTC. Translating gives CASSEGVGAYEQYF. The rearrangement links TRBV2 to TRBJ2-7; D possibly uses TRBD1 or TRBD2 (5 bases each). The germline gives CDR1 SNHLY, CDR2 FYNNEI. The CDR3 extends over 14 amino acids. The germline V and J ends were trimmed by 1 base and 2 bases, with 9 bases remaining between them.

The chain links TRBV28 to TRBJ2-7; 8 bases are a match to TRBD2. In germline, CDR1 is MDHEN, CDR2 SYDVKM. V dropped 9 bases and J dropped 4; count of bases not matched to a gene: 11. This CDR3 has 14 residues. The CDR3 reads CASTYRGGRYEQYF. The DNA for the CDR3 is TGTGCCAGTACCTACCGGGGGGGCCGGTACGAGCAGTACTTC.

V is TRBV19 and J is TRBJ2-2, with 9 bases fitting TRBD2. V shed 10 bases, J shed 2 bases, and the junction held 11 bases outside the gene matches. The CDR3 extends over 16 amino acids. Per the germline V gene, CDR1 is LNHDA and CDR2 is SQIVND (reference sequence). CDR3 DNA: TGTGCCACTCAGCCCACTAGCGGGCTCAACACCGGGGAGCTGTTTTTT. Amino acid sequence: CATQPTSGLNTGELFF. Supplemented by reference TRBV19 and TRBJ2-2, the full variable domain reads DGGITQSPKYLFRKEGQNVTLSCEQNLNHDAMYWYRQDPGQGLRLIYYSQIVNDFQKGDIAEGYSVSREKKESFPLTVTSAQKNPTAFYLCATQPTSGLNTGELFFGEGSRLTVL.

With respect to this clone: At the DNA level, this CDR3 is encoded by other sequences in the same sample as well. The CDR3 DNA reads as TGTGCCAGCAGTTTGGGACAGGGGCATCAGCCCCAGCATTTT. Residues: CASSLGQGHQPQHF. V is TRBV28 and J is TRBJ1-5, with 10 bases lining up with TRBD1. The CDR3 loop spans 14 amino acids. Germline values: CDR1 MDHEN, CDR2 SYDVKM. J was trimmed by 5 bases and V by 3 bases; bases with no gene match: 1.

In this sample, this clone turned up once. This rearrangement joins TRBV12-5 to TRBJ1-6, with D perhaps TRBD1 (5 bases). The CDR3 covers 17 residues. V lost 1 base to trimming and J lost 0 bases, with 10 bases between them. From germline, CDR1 is LGHNT and CDR2 FRNRAP. The CDR3 here is CASGLDPGGSYNSPLHF. CDR3 sequence (DNA): TGTGCTAGTGGTTTGGACCCCGGGGGCTCCTATAATTCACCCCTCCACTTT.

The V call is TRBV30, the J call TRBJ1-1; possibly TRBD1 for D (5 bases). Germline CDR1 is GTSNPN and CDR2 is SVGIG (reference sequence). Trimming removed 3 bases from V and 5 bases from J, with 16 bases in between. This CDR3 has 14 amino acids. CDR3 nucleotide sequence: TGTGCCTGGAGAGTGATGGGGGGTGGTACTGAAGCTTTCTTT. Translated: CAWRVMGGGTEAFF.

This chain links TRBV7-9 with TRBJ2-1; 7 nucleotides line up with TRBD2. The germline V gene encodes CDR1 SEHNR and CDR2 FQNEAQ (reference sequence). The J segment lost 5 bases and the V segment lost 10 bases, leaving 8 bases of the junction unmatched. CDR3 length equals 13 residues. This chain's CDR3 is CATGSGYNNEQFF. The CDR3 DNA sequence: TGTGCCACAGGTAGCGGGTATAACAATGAGCAGTTCTTC.

This clone was recorded once. This chain connects TRBV28 to TRBJ1-5; D ambiguous. The V gene lost 5 bases and the J gene lost 0 bases, with 17 bases spanning the gap. Germline lookup yields CDR1 MDHEN and CDR2 SYDVKM. This CDR3 comprises 17 residues. The CDR3 sequence: CASSLQVTDHSNQPQHF. CDR3 DNA: TGTGCCAGCAGTCTCCAGGTGACTGATCATAGCAATCAGCCCCAGCATTTT.